This TCR beta chain was observed in a study of a mutant IDH1 vaccine in newly diagnosed glioma. Time point given: baseline, week 1 (first vaccination visit). Treatment specified: pre-vaccination baseline after standard-of-care therapy. Measured with immunoSEQ multiplex PCR; TCRdb has only the in-frame clones, and not every one. The sample includes 25,000 to 35,000 clones, about nine tenths of them seen just once. The CDR3 extends over 12 amino acids. With 5 bases removed from V and 4 bases from J, the gap between germline ends came to 8 bases. Germline V CDR1 and CDR2: MNHEY, SVGAGI. The source material was PBMCs, sampled from a glioma patient treated with radiotherapy, temozolomide or both. The source is a woman in her thirties or forties with glioma. The chain carries TRBV6-5 and TRBJ1-2, with D hard to call. CDR3 DNA: TGTGCCAGCAGTAAACCGGGCTATGGCTACACCTTC. Its translation is CASSKPGYGYTF.